This T cell receptor beta chain derives from a study of blood T cell repertoires in COVID-19. Study-level information: Material from acute and convalescent COVID-19 was sourced from the United States, Italy and Spain. The cDNA or gDNA used as material had been derived from T cells, B-cell-depleted T cells, or PBMCs.

CDR1 is SGHNT and CDR2 is YYREEE in the germline V gene (reference sequence). The CDR3 runs 16 residues. Deletions cut 4 bases from V and 4 bases from J, with 20 bases between. Under the authors' procedure: Estimation of nucleated cell counts was performed using reference gene primer amplification. Sequencing used immunoSEQ multiplex PCR; TCRdb keeps in-frame clones, though not all of them. V and J calls and clone size are copied from that table; D and trimming were computed from the DNA. This sample carries some 110,000 clones, approximately 80% of them seen once, and the ten largest clones take 30% to 45%.

This TCR came from a man older than 75 with acute or convalescent COVID-19. V gene TRBV5-4 combines with J gene TRBJ1-1; the D gene is possibly TRBD1 (6 bases). The sample consisted of peripheral blood. The chain's CDR3 is CASSPGGTQGPTEAFF. The CDR3 coding sequence is TGTGCCAGCAGCCCCGGAGGCACACAGGGACCCACTGAAGCTTTCTTT.